This TCR beta chain was found in a study of shared clonotypes between healthy human individuals. Notes on the study in general: The sharing of 4% to 5.5% of naive CD4 clonotypes was seen across a handful of donors.

The method was immunoSEQ multiplex PCR; TCRdb's version includes in-frame clones alone and lacks a portion of them. Of some 2,500,000 clones listed, roughly 93% are singletons. CDR1 is MNHNS and CDR2 is SASEGT in the germline V gene. The CDR3 is made up of 15 amino acids. Between the trimmed V and J ends, which lost 5 bases and 0 bases, there was a span of 11 bases. For this clone: What it recognizes is unknown. Other DNA sequences within the sample encode an identical CDR3.

The donors, all of them Caucasian adults, lived in Nashville, Tennessee. The clonotype was recovered from a man younger than 35 in good health. Some clones in this sample may be carry-over from other donors' samples. This rearrangement joins TRBV6-1 to TRBJ2-1, with D maybe TRBD2 (6 bases). The sequenced sample was naive CD4+ T cells from PBMCs. Subset: CD45RA+ positively selected. The CDR3 here is CASSPTSSSYNEQFF. The CDR3 DNA reads as TGTGCCAGCAGTCCGACTAGTAGCTCCTACAATGAGCAGTTCTTC.